This entry lists 32 T cell receptor beta chains sequenced from one sample in a study of blood T cell repertoires in COVID-19. Method: immunoSEQ multiplex PCR; TCRdb's copy keeps in-frame clones and lacks some. The sample yields about 320,000 clones, under 95% seen once. The specimen sequenced was PBMCs or T cells enriched from blood (not recorded which). The receptors stem from a man aged 55-75 years who had recovered from COVID-19.

The V call is TRBV7-3, the J call TRBJ2-2, with D maybe TRBD1 (6 bases). CDR1 and CDR2 (germline): SGHTA, FQGTGA. The CDR3 covers 14 residues. V gave up 6 bases and J gave up 2 bases, with 10 bases separating them. The CDR3 DNA reads as TGTGCCAGCAGAAGGACAGATAACACCGGGGAGCTGTTTTTT. It codes for CASRRTDNTGELFF.

Note on this clone: Other nucleotide sequences from this sample produce the same CDR3. The J gene is TRBJ1-3, the V gene TRBV11-2; D is unresolved. V lost 8 bases and J 0 bases, leaving 5 bases between the germline ends. The CDR3 loop spans 12 amino acids. Germline V lookup: CDR1 SGHAT, CDR2 FQNNGV. The CDR3 DNA follows: TGTGCCAGCTCTCTCTCTGGAAACACCATATATTTT. It specifies CASSLSGNTIYF.

The gene calls are TRBV30 and TRBJ2-7, with a weak D call TRBD2 (6 bases). The CDR3 covers 13 residues. Germline assignment: CDR1 GTSNPN and CDR2 SVGIG (reference sequence). V was pared by 0 bases and J by 7 bases, with 13 bases between. CDR3 in DNA: TGTGCCTGGAGTGTAGGAGGGGTCCGGGAGCAGTACTTC. Encoded protein: CAWSVGGVREQYF.

This chain connects TRBV3-1 (or the pseudogene TRBV3-2) to TRBJ1-2; 8 bases line up with TRBD1. V lost 4 bases and J lost 0; bases outside the gene matches: 4. The CDR3 extends over 15 amino acids. From germline, CDR1 is LGHDT and CDR2 YNNKEL (reference sequence). The CDR3 is CASSPTGVTNYGYTF. The CDR3 DNA follows: TGTGCCAGCAGCCCGACAGGGGTGACTAACTATGGCTACACCTTC.

The V gene is TRBV14, the J gene TRBJ1-6, with TRBD1 matching 8 bases. V lost 0 bases, J lost 1 base, and 8 bases stayed unmatched. The CDR3 loop spans 19 amino acids. Germline assignment: CDR1 SGHDN and CDR2 FVKESK. The CDR3 loop reads CASSQDRPGGWSYNSPLHF. The CDR3, as DNA: TGTGCCAGCAGCCAAGATCGGCCAGGGGGCTGGTCCTATAATTCACCCCTCCACTTT.

This chain links TRBV30 with TRBJ1-5, with TRBD1 matching 8 bases. This CDR3 has 19 amino acids. In germline, CDR1 is GTSNPN, CDR2 SVGIG (reference sequence). J gave up 2 bases and V 5 bases, and 20 bases lay outside the gene matches. The DNA for the CDR3 is TGTGCCTGGGGCCCATTCAGGACAGGGAATGTTTGGGGCAATCAGCCCCAGCATTTT. This translates into CAWGPFRTGNVWGNQPQHF.

This chain connects TRBV6-5 to TRBJ1-5; D gene ambiguous. V was pared by 6 bases and J by 0 bases, with 9 bases between. The CDR3 length is 14 residues. Germline-derived CDR1 and CDR2 are MNHEY and SVGAGI. Written as DNA, the CDR3 is TGTGCCAGCAGCCAGGTCAATAGCAATCAGCCCCAGCATTTT. Translated, it gives CASSQVNSNQPQHF.

The CDR3: CASSVDTGQFNIQYF. Written as DNA, the CDR3 is TGTGCCAGCAGCGTAGATACAGGGCAGTTCAACATTCAGTACTTC. This chain connects TRBV9 to TRBJ2-4; D is possibly TRBD1 (6 bases). Germline V CDR1 and CDR2: SGDLS, YYNGEE. This CDR3 comprises 15 residues. V lost 0 bases to trimming and J lost 7 bases, with 14 bases between them.

The chain has TRBV6-2 or TRBV6-3 and TRBJ1-5; D not certain. CDR1 and CDR2 (germline): MNHEY, SVGEGT. This CDR3 has 14 amino acids. Trimming stripped 3 bases from V and 0 bases from J, with 6 bases between. The CDR3 is CASSYSNSNQPQHF. The CDR3 DNA reads as TGTGCCAGCAGTTATAGCAATAGCAATCAGCCCCAGCATTTT.

V usage is TRBV5-5 and J usage is TRBJ1-4; D is unresolved. V lost 4 bases and J 0 bases, leaving 10 bases between the germline ends. This CDR3 is built from 15 residues. Germline V gene data show CDR1 as SGHKS and CDR2 as YYEKEE (reference sequence). This chain's CDR3 is CASSRVIATNEKLFF. CDR3 nucleotide sequence: TGTGCCAGCAGCCGGGTTATTGCAACTAATGAAAAACTGTTTTTT.

The chain recombines TRBV18 with TRBJ1-1; D uncertain. Trimming removed 6 bases from V and 1 base from J, with 9 bases in between. The CDR3 sequence is 13 residues long. Germline V gene data show CDR1 as KGHSH and CDR2 as LQKENI. Written as DNA, the CDR3 is TGTGCCAGCTCCCCAGACACGAACACTGAAGCTTTCTTT. Translating gives CASSPDTNTEAFF.

This clone was detected only a few times. This sequence joins TRBV5-1 and TRBJ1-2; 8 positions agree with TRBD1. Germline V CDR1 and CDR2: SGHRS, YFSETQ. The CDR3 runs 12 residues. Germline trimming cut 4 bases from V and 6 bases from J; bases unmatched to any gene: 2. The CDR3 DNA is TGCGCCAGCAGCGAGACAGGGGATGGCTACACCTTC. Its protein product is CASSETGDGYTF.

As for this clone: This CDR3 is also generated by other DNA sequences in the sample. The J gene is TRBJ2-2, the V gene TRBV5-4; 7 bases are shared with TRBD1. The CDR3 sequence is 15 residues long. The J segment lost 5 bases and the V segment lost 0 bases, leaving 4 bases of the junction unmatched. CDR1 and CDR2 from the germline V gene are SGHNT and YYREEE (reference sequence). The chain's CDR3 is CASSLGQGGTGELFF. The CDR3 nucleotides read TGTGCCAGCAGCTTGGGACAGGGTGGTACCGGGGAGCTGTTTTTT. Drawing the rest from reference TRBV5-4 and TRBJ2-2, the complete variable domain is ETGVTQSPTHLIKTRGQQVTLRCSSQSGHNTVSWYQQALGQGPQFIFQYYREEENGRGNFPPRFSGLQFPNYSSELNVNALELDDSALYLCASSLGQGGTGELFFGEGSRLTVL.

Only one count was recorded for this clone. The chain uses TRBV5-1 and TRBJ2-3, with D uncertain. V dropped 5 bases and J dropped 4 bases, with 8 bases sitting between them. Germline V gene data show CDR1 as SGHRS and CDR2 as YFSETQ. This CDR3 is built from 12 residues. CDR3 in amino acids: CASRDTADTQYF. The CDR3 DNA sequence: TGCGCCAGCAGAGACACAGCAGATACGCAGTATTTT.

The V call is TRBV11-3, the J call TRBJ1-6, with 7 bases that match TRBD1. CDR3 length: 14 amino acids. Germline lookup yields CDR1 SGHNT and CDR2 YENEEA. The V segment lost 3 bases and the J segment 8 bases; nucleotides outside the gene matches: 4. The CDR3 here is CASSFQGVHSPLHF. The CDR3 DNA reads as TGTGCCAGCAGCTTTCAGGGGGTTCATTCACCCCTCCACTTT.

This clone was counted once. V is TRBV2 and J is TRBJ1-2, with unresolved D. Germline-derived CDR1 and CDR2 are SNHLY and FYNNEI. The CDR3 has 14 residues. The ends were cut back, 2 bases at V and 7 bases at J, with 14 bases in the middle. CDR3 sequence: CASSERMRYGGYTF. CDR3 nucleotide sequence: TGTGCCAGCAGTGAAAGGATGAGGTACGGTGGCTACACCTTC.

The V call is TRBV5-4, the J call TRBJ2-7; perhaps TRBD2 as D (5 bases). With 0 bases removed from V and 2 bases from J, the gap between germline ends came to 15 bases. Germline-derived CDR1 and CDR2 are SGHNT and YYREEE (reference sequence). The CDR3 is made up of 16 amino acids. CDR3: CASSLGAPQRTYEQYF. DNA for the CDR3: TGTGCCAGCAGCTTGGGGGCCCCCCAGCGGACCTACGAGCAGTACTTC.

The rearrangement links TRBV5-1 to TRBJ1-1; a weak D match, TRBD1 (5 bases). V lost 0 bases and J lost 4, with 22 bases in between. Germline V gene lookup returns CDR1 SGHRS and CDR2 YFSETQ. The CDR3 spans 18 residues. The CDR3 sequence is CASSLVVQGGWRITEAFF. The DNA of the CDR3 is TGCGCCAGCAGCTTGGTAGTGCAGGGAGGGTGGCGGATCACTGAAGCTTTCTTT. Filled out from reference TRBV5-1 and TRBJ1-1, the complete variable domain reads KAGVTQTPRYLIKTRGQQVTLSCSPISGHRSVSWYQQTPGQGLQFLFEYFSETQRNKGNFPGRFSGRQFSNSRSEMNVSTLELGDSALYLCASSLVVQGGWRITEAFFGQGTRLTVV.

The rearrangement joins TRBV6-5 to TRBJ1-2; unclear D gene. V lost 2 bases and J 7 bases, leaving 11 bases between the germline ends. CDR1 is MNHEY and CDR2 is SVGAGI in the germline V gene. This CDR3 spans 13 amino acids. The CDR3 coding sequence is TGTGCCAGCAGTTACCCCGGTCGGAGTGGCTACACCTTC. Amino acid sequence: CASSYPGRSGYTF.

The chain carries TRBV7-9 and TRBJ2-7, with TRBD1 identical over 11 bases. This CDR3 region has 12 residues. The germline gives CDR1 SEHNR, CDR2 FQNEAQ (reference sequence). V lost 8 bases to trimming and J lost 7 bases; unmatched junction nucleotides: 4. The CDR3 DNA reads TGTGCCAGCGGACAGGGGGCGCGAGAGCAGTACTTC. It specifies CASGQGAREQYF.

This clone appeared a few times. This chain joins TRBV3-1 (or the pseudogene TRBV3-2) and TRBJ2-3, with unresolved D. The CDR3 is 14 residues long. The ends were cut back, 3 bases at V and 8 bases at J, with 15 bases in the middle. CDR1 LGHDT and CDR2 YNNKEL come from the germline V gene (reference sequence). This CDR3 reads CASSQEYTTGTQYF. The DNA of the CDR3 is TGTGCCAGCAGCCAGGAGTATACTACTGGTACGCAGTATTTT.

The rearrangement links TRBV9 to TRBJ1-1, with 8 bases identical to TRBD1. The length of the CDR3 is 15 residues. The germline V gene encodes CDR1 SGDLS and CDR2 YYNGEE. Germline trimming cut 3 bases from V and 5 bases from J; bases unmatched to any gene: 9. CDR3 nucleotides: TGTGCCAGCAGCGAACAAGGACAGGGTAAAACTGAAGCTTTCTTT. Translation gives CASSEQGQGKTEAFF.

The chain employs TRBV5-1 and TRBJ2-3; tentatively, D is TRBD2 (7 bases). CDR1 and CDR2 (germline): SGHRS, YFSETQ. Between the trimmed V and J ends, which lost 5 bases and 5 bases, there was a span of 15 bases. The CDR3 consists of 14 residues. This CDR3 is CASRDGGGGDTQYF. In nucleotides, the CDR3 is TGCGCCAGCAGGGACGGCGGGGGCGGAGATACGCAGTATTTT.

Note on this clone: This specimen includes other DNA sequences encoding the same CDR3. The chain uses TRBV30 and TRBJ1-5, with 7 bases aligning to TRBD1. The CDR3 loop spans 12 amino acids. Trimming at V came to 5 bases and at J to 4 bases, leaving 2 bases not matched to a gene. Germline assignment: CDR1 GTSNPN and CDR2 SVGIG (reference sequence). This chain's CDR3 is CAWSTGNQPQHF. CDR3 DNA sequence: TGTGCCTGGTCGACAGGGAATCAGCCCCAGCATTTT.

This clone came up a few times. This chain connects TRBV25-1 to TRBJ2-5; D may be TRBD1 (5 bases). V lost 3 bases and J lost 5, with 13 bases in between. This CDR3 is 14 amino acids long. Germline CDR1 reads MGHDK; CDR2 reads SYGVNS. CDR3 loop: CASSDHQGLETQYF. The CDR3 DNA reads TGTGCCAGCAGTGATCACCAGGGTCTGGAGACCCAGTACTTC.

This chain connects TRBV7-8 to TRBJ2-6; the match to TRBD1 covers 10 bases. With V trimmed by 8 bases and J by 1 base, 5 bases remained unmatched. Looked up from germline, CDR1 is SGHVS and CDR2 is FQNEAQ. This CDR3 has 16 amino acids. The CDR3 nucleotides read TGTGCCAGCTGCGGGGACAGGGGTTCTGGGGCCAACGTCCTGACTTTC. Its translation is CASCGDRGSGANVLTF.

This clone was seen just once. This chain uses TRBV7-8 with TRBJ1-1; possible D gene TRBD1, 6 bases. This CDR3 is 16 amino acids long. V lost 2 bases to trimming and J lost 4 bases, with 17 bases between them. Germline CDR1 is SGHVS and CDR2 is FQNEAQ. The CDR3 loop reads CASSLRLPGGGTEAFF. CDR3 DNA sequence: TGTGCCAGCAGCTTAAGGTTGCCGGGAGGGGGCACTGAAGCTTTCTTT.

The chain combines TRBV12-3 or TRBV12-4 with TRBJ1-5; D is unclear. V lost 5 bases and J lost 4, with 9 bases in between. The CDR3 contains 13 residues. In DNA form, the CDR3 reads TGTGCCAGCAGTCATGCCAGTAATCAGCCCCAGCATTTT. This translates into CASSHASNQPQHF.

V and J are TRBV19 and TRBJ1-5, with a tentative D call TRBD1 (5 bases). Trimming left V 6 bases short and J 1 base short, with 10 bases between. CDR1 LNHDA and CDR2 SQIVND come from the germline V gene (reference sequence). The CDR3 runs 14 residues. CDR3 sequence: CASRFGGSNQPQHF. The CDR3 nucleotides read TGTGCCAGTAGGTTCGGGGGAAGCAATCAGCCCCAGCATTTT.

This clone was found a few times. The chain's CDR3 is CATSGPRGSGLASEQYF. The CDR3 nucleotides are TGTGCCACCAGCGGGCCCCGGGGGTCGGGGCTAGCTAGTGAGCAGTACTTC. This sequence joins TRBV15 and TRBJ2-7; a possible D gene is TRBD2 (6 bases). From germline, CDR1 is LNHNV and CDR2 YYDKDF (reference sequence). V lost 5 bases, J lost 7 bases, and 27 bases lay in between. The CDR3 contains 17 residues. Drawing the rest from reference TRBV15 and TRBJ2-7, the complete variable domain is DAMVIQNPRYQVTQFGKPVTLSCSQTLNHNVMYWYQQKSSQAPKLLFHYYDKDFNNEADTPDNFQSRRPNTSFCFLDIRSPGLGDTAMYLCATSGPRGSGLASEQYFGPGTRLTVT.

The V gene is TRBV10-1, the J gene TRBJ2-1; 8 positions match TRBD2. This CDR3 has 15 residues. The junction had 12 bases not matched to a gene; V was cut back by 4 bases and J by 10 bases. Germline-derived CDR1 and CDR2 are WNHNN and SYGVQD (reference sequence). The DNA of the CDR3 is TGCGCCAGCAGTGCCAGCGGGAGCTCCGAGTTAGAGCAGTTCTTC. Amino acid sequence: CASSASGSSELEQFF.

The V call is TRBV7-2, the J call TRBJ1-6, with D perhaps matching TRBD1 (5 bases). The CDR3 has 14 amino acids. Trimming took 0 bases from V and 9 from J, leaving 9 bases between them. Germline CDR1 SGHTA, CDR2 FQGNSA. Here the CDR3 DNA reads TGTGCCAGCAGCTTAGCAGGGGTTGGTTCACCCCTCCACTTT. It translates to CASSLAGVGSPLHF.